This entry describes one T cell receptor (beta chain). This entry is derived from a study of blood T cell repertoires in COVID-19. V shed 3 bases and J shed 1 base, with 10 bases lying between them. Germline CDR1 reads SGHRS; CDR2 reads YFSETQ. CDR3 size: 14 residues. Data came from immunoSEQ multiplex PCR; TCRdb stores just in-frame clones and leaves some out. Here the sample spans roughly 200,000 clones, about 91% being singletons. The V gene is TRBV5-1, the J gene TRBJ2-5; maybe TRBD1 (5 bases). The origin of this receptor is a woman in her thirties or forties with acute COVID-19. Sequenced input: PBMCs or T cells enriched from blood (not recorded which). The CDR3 region has the DNA TGCGCCAGCAGCTCCGGTAGGGGCCAAGAGACCCAGTACTTC. Translating it yields CASSSGRGQETQYF.